This T cell receptor beta chain came from a study of cytomegalovirus exposure and HLA in healthy donors. PCR employed 60 Vbeta and 13 Jbeta primers. Some clones are missing from TCRdb's copy, which holds only in-frame ones; the method was immunoSEQ multiplex PCR. This table has about 67,000 clones, around 89% appearing once. The V segment lost 4 bases and the J segment 8 bases; nucleotides outside the gene matches: 5. Germline CDR1 LNHDA, CDR2 SQIVND (reference sequence). This CDR3 has 14 residues. The chain joins TRBV19 to TRBJ1-4, with 9 bases identical to TRBD1. This TCR came from a woman in her thirties in good health and CMV-seropositive. The specimen was PBMCs. CDR3 residues: CASSKQGAREKLFF. CDR3 sequence (DNA): TGTGCCAGTAGTAAACAGGGGGCGCGGGAAAAACTGTTTTTT.